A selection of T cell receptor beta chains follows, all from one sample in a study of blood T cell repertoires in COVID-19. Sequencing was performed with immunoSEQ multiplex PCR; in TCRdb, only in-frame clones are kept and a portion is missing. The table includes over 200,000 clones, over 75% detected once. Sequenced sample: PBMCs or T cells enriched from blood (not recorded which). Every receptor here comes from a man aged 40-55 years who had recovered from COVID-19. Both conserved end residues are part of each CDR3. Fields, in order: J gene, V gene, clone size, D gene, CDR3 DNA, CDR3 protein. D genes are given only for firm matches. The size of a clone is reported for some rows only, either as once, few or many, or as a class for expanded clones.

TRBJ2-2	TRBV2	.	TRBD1	TGTGCCAGCAGTGAATCTGACAGGGGGAGAGGGGAGCTGTTTTTT	CASSESDRGRGELFF
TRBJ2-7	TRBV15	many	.	TGTGCCACCAGCAGAGAGGGTGACTACTACGAGCAGTACTTC	CATSREGDYYEQYF
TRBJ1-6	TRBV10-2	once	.	TGCGCCAGCAGCGAGGACTTTTCATCCCTCCACTTT	CASSEDFSSLHF
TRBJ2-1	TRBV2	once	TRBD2	TGTGCCAGCAGAAAAAGTAGCGGGGGGGCTCACAATGAGCAGTTCTTC	CASRKSSGGAHNEQFF
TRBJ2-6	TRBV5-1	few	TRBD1	TGCGCCAGCAGCTTAGGACAGGGATCTGGGGCCAACGTCCTGACTTTC	CASSLGQGSGANVLTF
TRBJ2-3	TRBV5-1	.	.	TGCGCCAGCAGACTAGCATTTCTAGGCACAGATACGCAGTATTTT	CASRLAFLGTDTQYF
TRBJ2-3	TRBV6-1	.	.	TGTGCCAGCAGTGAACCCTCCCCTACAGATACGCAGTATTTT	CASSEPSPTDTQYF
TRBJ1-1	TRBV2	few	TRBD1	TGTGCCAGCAAAGTGACAGGGTTCACTGAAGCTTTCTTT	CASKVTGFTEAFF
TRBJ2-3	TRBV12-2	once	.	TGTGCAAGTCGCTTAGTCAGGGAGGAGGTGAGAACAGATACGCAGTATTTT	CASRLVREEVRTDTQYF
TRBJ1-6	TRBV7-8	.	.	TGTGCCAGCAGCTTATCGGGCCTGGGACACACAAATTCACCCCTCCACTTT	CASSLSGLGHTNSPLHF
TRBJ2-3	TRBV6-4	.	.	TGTGCCAGCAGTGGCACAGGGCCCGATACGCAGTATTTT	CASSGTGPDTQYF
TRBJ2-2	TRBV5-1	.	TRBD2	TGCGCCAGCAGCTTTAGCGGGGGTCGCACCGGGGAGCTGTTTTTT	CASSFSGGRTGELFF
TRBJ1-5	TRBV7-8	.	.	TGTGCCAGCAGCTTAGGGGGAACAGGGATCTGGAGCAATCAGCCCCAGCATTTT	CASSLGGTGIWSNQPQHF
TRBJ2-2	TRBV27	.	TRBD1	TGTGCCAGCAGTTTCCATGCGGGACAGGGGAGCTTGGGGGAGCTGTTTTTT	CASSFHAGQGSLGELFF
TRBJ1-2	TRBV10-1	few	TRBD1	TGCGCCAGCACGACACAGGGGAGAGCTGGCTACACCTTC	CASTTQGRAGYTF
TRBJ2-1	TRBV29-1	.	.	TGCAGCGTTGGGGGGCAGGGGAACAATGAGCAGTTCTTC	CSVGGQGNNEQFF
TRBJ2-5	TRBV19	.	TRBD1	TGTGCCAGTAGTATTGGAGCCAGGGGGTTGGAGACCCAGTACTTC	CASSIGARGLETQYF
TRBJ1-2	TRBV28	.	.	TGTGCCAGCAGCGTGGAGTTCGGAGGCTACACCTTC	CASSVEFGGYTF
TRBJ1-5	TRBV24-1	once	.	TGTGCCACCAGTGATGACAAGGGGCGGGGAAGCAATCAGCCCCAGCATTTT	CATSDDKGRGSNQPQHF
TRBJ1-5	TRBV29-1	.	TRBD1	TGCAGCGTTATGGACAGGGAGCTCAATCAGCCCCAGCATTTT	CSVMDRELNQPQHF
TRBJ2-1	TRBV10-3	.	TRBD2	TGTGCCATCAGTGATAGGGAAAGGAGGAGCGGGAGTACAGAAAGCTCCTACAATGAGCAGTTCTTC	CAISDRERRSGSTESSYNEQFF
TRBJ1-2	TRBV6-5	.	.	TGTGCCAGCAGTTACTCGACAGGCACTTCTAACTATGGCTACACCTTC	CASSYSTGTSNYGYTF
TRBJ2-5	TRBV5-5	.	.	TGTGCCAGCAGCATCCCTCCGGGACACCGGGAGACCCAGTACTTC	CASSIPPGHRETQYF
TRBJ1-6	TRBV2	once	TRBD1	TGTGCCAGCAGTTCATCGACCGGGACAGCAAATTCACCCCTCCACTTT	CASSSSTGTANSPLHF
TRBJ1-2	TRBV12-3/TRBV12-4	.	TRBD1	TGTGCCAGCAGTCCCGACAGGGGTGGCTACACCTTC	CASSPDRGGYTF
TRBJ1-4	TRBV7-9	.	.	TGTGCCAGCAGCTTAGTTGCGGGCGTAGGGGAAAAACTGTTTTTT	CASSLVAGVGEKLFF
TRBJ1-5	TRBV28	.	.	TGTGCCAGCAGTTTCGGGGGGAGCAATCAGCCCCAGCATTTT	CASSFGGSNQPQHF
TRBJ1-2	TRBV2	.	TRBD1	TGTGCCAGCAGTGATTCGGGCAGGGGGGCGAATGGCTACACCTTC	CASSDSGRGANGYTF